The 13 T cell receptor beta chains below come from one sample, sequenced in a study of a mutant IDH1 vaccine in newly diagnosed glioma. The time point: baseline, week 1 (first vaccination visit). Treatment indicated: pre-vaccination baseline after standard-of-care therapy. TCRdb keeps only in-frame clones here, not all; method: immunoSEQ multiplex PCR. The sample contains some 59,000 clones, roughly 80% of which appear only once. The sequencing used PBMCs, collected from a glioma patient treated with radiotherapy, temozolomide or both. These receptors originate from a man aged 18 to 29 with glioma.

This chain links TRBV5-1 with TRBJ2-1, with TRBD1 as a possible D gene (5 bases). The CDR3 sequence is 13 residues long. V lost 3 bases and J lost 7, with 11 bases in between. In germline, CDR1 is SGHRS, CDR2 YFSETQ. The chain's CDR3 is CASSSQGLNEQFF. CDR3 in DNA: TGCGCCAGCAGCTCCCAGGGTTTGAATGAGCAGTTCTTC. The entire variable domain, with the rest obtained from reference TRBV5-1 and TRBJ2-1, is as follows: KAGVTQTPRYLIKTRGQQVTLSCSPISGHRSVSWYQQTPGQGLQFLFEYFSETQRNKGNFPGRFSGRQFSNSRSEMNVSTLELGDSALYLCASSSQGLNEQFFGPGTRLTVL.

The V and J genes are TRBV7-6 and TRBJ2-7; TRBD1 matches at 8 bases. The V segment lost 5 bases and the J segment 4 bases; nucleotides outside the gene matches: 7. The V gene's germline CDR1 is SGHVS and CDR2 FNYEAQ. The CDR3 extends over 14 amino acids. CDR3 DNA: TGTGCCAGCAGCCCGACAGGGGAGTTGTACGAGCAGTACTTC. Amino acids: CASSPTGELYEQYF.

The genes are TRBV5-1 and TRBJ2-7; no reliable D call. The ends were cut back, 7 bases at V and 0 bases at J, with 17 bases in the middle. Germline-derived CDR1 and CDR2 are SGHRS and YFSETQ. The CDR3 length is 15 residues. Here the CDR3 DNA reads TGCGCCAGCCGTACTAACTCGGTAGGCTCCTACGAGCAGTACTTC. Translating gives CASRTNSVGSYEQYF.

The gene calls are TRBV30 and TRBJ1-2; possible D gene TRBD1, 5 bases. The V end lost 4 bases, the J end lost 6 bases, and 18 bases lay between the germline ends. The CDR3 runs 14 residues. CDR1 and CDR2 (germline): GTSNPN, SVGIG (reference sequence). The CDR3 DNA sequence: TGTGCCTGGAATCATCCGTGGCAGGGACATGGCTACACCTTC. Translated, it gives CAWNHPWQGHGYTF.

V gene TRBV5-6 combines with J gene TRBJ1-2, with D possibly being TRBD1 (5 bases). The V end lost 0 bases, the J end lost 6 bases, and 21 bases lay between the germline ends. The germline gives CDR1 SGHDT, CDR2 YYEEEE. The length of the CDR3 is 17 residues. CDR3 bases: TGTGCCAGCAGCTTGGCCGCGGGAACCCCCTCAGGGAATGGCTACACCTTC. It yields the protein CASSLAAGTPSGNGYTF.

This chain connects TRBV9 to TRBJ1-1; the D is unclear. The V gene's germline CDR1 is SGDLS and CDR2 YYNGEE. V was trimmed by 0 bases and J by 3 bases, leaving 6 bases between them. There are 13 residues in the CDR3. The CDR3 region has the DNA TGTGCCAGCAGCGTAGACGGAGACACTGAAGCTTTCTTT. Amino acids: CASSVDGDTEAFF. Full variable domain (remainder filled in from reference TRBV9 and TRBJ1-1): DSGVTQTPKHLITATGQRVTLRCSPRSGDLSVYWYQQSLDQGLQFLIQYYNGEERAKGNILERFSAQQFPDLHSELNLSSLELGDSALYFCASSVDGDTEAFFGQGTRLTVV.

The gene calls are TRBV10-3 and TRBJ2-1, with D perhaps being TRBD1 or TRBD2 (5 bases each). Trimming took 0 bases from V and 5 from J, leaving 11 bases between them. The CDR3 is 15 residues long. Germline assignment: CDR1 ENHRY and CDR2 SYGVKD. The CDR3 reads CAISESFGTDNEQFF. CDR3 nucleotides: TGTGCCATCAGTGAGTCATTTGGGACGGACAATGAGCAGTTCTTC.

The rearrangement joins TRBV5-1 to TRBJ1-5; TRBD1 aligns across 10 bases. V shed 4 bases and J 2 bases; nucleotides not matched to a gene: 3. Per germline, CDR1 SGHRS and CDR2 YFSETQ. The CDR3 runs 15 residues. The CDR3 region is CASSVGQGGNQPQHF. CDR3 sequence (DNA): TGCGCCAGCAGCGTAGGACAGGGGGGCAATCAGCCCCAGCATTTT.

The rearrangement uses TRBV19 and TRBJ1-5, with a tentative D call TRBD1 (5 bases). The CDR3 length is 14 residues. Per germline, CDR1 LNHDA and CDR2 SQIVND (reference sequence). V was cut by 1 base and J by 3 bases, with 7 bases left in between. The DNA of the CDR3 is TGTGCCAGTAGTATAGCAGGGTTCAATCAGCCCCAGCATTTT. Translation gives CASSIAGFNQPQHF.

The chain uses TRBV2 and TRBJ1-5; possible D gene TRBD1, 6 bases. The CDR3 is 15 residues long. CDR1 is SNHLY, CDR2 FYNNEI, per germline. V was pared by 0 bases and J by 4 bases, with 10 bases between. The CDR3 here is CASSEARTANQPQHF. The CDR3 coding sequence is TGTGCCAGCAGTGAAGCCCGGACAGCTAATCAGCCCCAGCATTTT.

V and J are TRBV29-1 and TRBJ2-3, with TRBD1 matching 9 bases. The CDR3 runs to 16 residues. V dropped 2 bases and J dropped 3; count of bases not matched to a gene: 9. From germline, CDR1 is SQVTM and CDR2 ANQGSEA. This chain's CDR3 is CSVEFLDRGETDTQYF. Written as DNA, the CDR3 is TGCAGCGTTGAATTCCTCGACAGGGGGGAGACAGATACGCAGTATTTT.

The V and J genes are TRBV7-2 and TRBJ1-2; D is uncertain. With 1 base removed from V and 7 bases from J, the gap between germline ends came to 7 bases. There are 12 residues in the CDR3. From germline, CDR1 is SGHTA and CDR2 FQGNSA. The CDR3 DNA sequence: TGTGCCAGCAGCTTAGGAGTGGGTGGCTACACCTTC. Translated, it gives CASSLGVGGYTF.

V usage is TRBV29-1 and J usage is TRBJ2-7; no clear D gene. CDR1 and CDR2 (germline): SQVTM, ANQGSEA. There are 13 residues in the CDR3. The V gene lost 3 bases and the J gene lost 0 bases, with 9 bases spanning the gap. The CDR3 loop reads CSVEADSSYEQYF. The CDR3 nucleotides read TGCAGCGTTGAGGCAGACTCCTCCTACGAGCAGTACTTC.